These 19 T cell receptor beta chains were all obtained from the same sample, sequenced in a study of OX40 agonist ivuxolimab in advanced cancers. Clones were read by immunoSEQ multiplex PCR, and TCRdb kept only the in-frame ones, dropping some. The table shows 30,000 to 50,000 clones, with about 89% occurring only once. Sequencing used CD4+ or CD8+ T cells sorted from blood, obtained in a trial of the OX40 agonist ivuxolimab. These TCRs come from an adult with an advanced solid tumor such as melanoma, head and neck, liver or kidney cancer.

The chain employs TRBV7-9 and TRBJ2-2; D might be TRBD1 or TRBD2, each matching 5 bases. The CDR3 is 14 residues long. With 2 bases removed from V and 7 bases from J, the gap between germline ends came to 11 bases. Germline CDR1 and CDR2: SEHNR and FQNEAQ (reference sequence). The CDR3 is CASSLQRDVGELFF. DNA for the CDR3: TGTGCCAGCAGCTTACAAAGGGACGTCGGGGAGCTGTTTTTT.

J is TRBJ1-5 and V is TRBV2; 7 bases match TRBD1. V lost 8 bases, J lost 4 bases, and 8 bases stayed unmatched. The CDR3 is 14 amino acids. CDR1 is SNHLY, CDR2 FYNNEI, per germline. DNA of the CDR3: TGTGCCAGCCAGTTCAGGGGGTTAAATCAGCCCCAGCATTTT. This translates into CASQFRGLNQPQHF.

The chain joins TRBV6-5 to TRBJ1-2; the D gene is possibly TRBD1 (5 bases). This CDR3 has 14 amino acids. Germline-derived CDR1 and CDR2 are MNHEY and SVGAGI. Trimming took off 6 bases at V and 13 bases at J, with 24 bases between the two ends. The CDR3 loop is CASSTKGRDRSFTF. CDR3 DNA: TGTGCCAGCAGCACAAAAGGTCGGGACCGCAGCTTCACCTTC.

Written as DNA, the CDR3 is TGTGCCAGCAGCAAAGGGGACAGCAACTATGGCTACACCTTC. Translation: CASSKGDSNYGYTF. The V gene is TRBV7-2, the J gene TRBJ1-2, with 7 bases identical to TRBD1. The J segment lost 2 bases and the V segment lost 5 bases, leaving 5 bases of the junction unmatched. From germline, CDR1 is SGHTA and CDR2 FQGNSA. The CDR3 length is 14 residues.

The chain recombines TRBV5-6 with TRBJ1-2; no clear D gene. The CDR3 spans 13 residues. In germline, CDR1 is SGHDT, CDR2 YYEEEE. Trimming cost V 0 bases and J 8 bases, with 11 bases left between them. CDR3 amino acids: CASSLGAEPGYTF. The CDR3 bases are TGTGCCAGCAGCTTGGGGGCCGAACCCGGCTACACCTTC. Complete variable domain (other parts from reference TRBV5-6 and TRBJ1-2): DAGVTQSPTHLIKTRGQQVTLRCSPKSGHDTVSWYQQALGQGPQFIFQYYEEEERQRGNFPDRFSGHQFPNYSSELNVNALLLGDSALYLCASSLGAEPGYTFGSGTRLTVV.

This chain joins TRBV18 and TRBJ2-2, with TRBD1 matching over 7 bases. The CDR3 sequence is 16 residues long. Germline V gene lookup returns CDR1 KGHSH and CDR2 LQKENI. V lost 3 bases and J lost 2; bases outside the gene matches: 6. DNA of the CDR3: TGTGCCAGCTCACCCGGGACAGATCTAAACACCGGGGAGCTGTTTTTT. Its translation is CASSPGTDLNTGELFF.

The chain is built from TRBV18 and TRBJ1-2, with 7 bases aligning to TRBD1. Per the germline V gene, CDR1 is KGHSH and CDR2 is LQKENI. J was trimmed by 0 bases and V by 3 bases; bases with no gene match: 13. The CDR3 covers 18 residues. The CDR3 spells CASSPVRDSPVANYGYTF. The CDR3, as DNA: TGTGCCAGCTCACCCGTCCGGGACAGCCCAGTAGCTAACTATGGCTACACCTTC.

V is TRBV10-1 and J is TRBJ2-2; 7 bases align to TRBD2. Germline V CDR1 and CDR2: WNHNN, SYGVQD (reference sequence). With 5 bases clipped from V and 2 bases from J, the junction kept 5 bases outside the gene matches. The CDR3 contains 15 residues. The CDR3 loop reads CASSPGGGNTGELFF. The CDR3 DNA reads as TGCGCCAGCAGTCCTGGGGGGGGAAACACCGGGGAGCTGTTTTTT.

The chain is built from TRBV5-1 and TRBJ2-1; D is possibly TRBD2 (6 bases). V shed 1 base and J shed 2 bases, with 10 bases lying between them. Germline assignment: CDR1 SGHRS and CDR2 YFSETQ. This CDR3 comprises 15 residues. This CDR3 is CASSLMTGAYNEQFF. The CDR3, as DNA: TGCGCCAGCAGCTTGATGACGGGGGCCTACAATGAGCAGTTCTTC.

V usage is TRBV18 and J usage is TRBJ2-7; D possibly matches TRBD1 or TRBD2 (5 bases each). In germline, CDR1 is KGHSH, CDR2 LQKENI. The CDR3 length is 14 residues. The V gene lost 6 bases and the J gene lost 1 base, with 13 bases spanning the gap. The CDR3 DNA is TGTGCCAGCTCCATCGGGACGGATTCCTACGAGCAGTACTTC. This encodes CASSIGTDSYEQYF. Together with reference TRBV18 and TRBJ2-7, the CDR3 gives the full variable domain: NAGVMQNPRHLVRRRGQEARLRCSPMKGHSHVYWYRQLPEEGLKFMVYLQKENIIDESGMPKERFSAEFPKEGPSILRIQQVVRGDSAAYFCASSIGTDSYEQYFGPGTRLTVT.

The gene calls are TRBV18 and TRBJ2-5, with D possibly TRBD2 on 5 matching bases. Trimming removed 0 bases from V and 3 bases from J, with 11 bases in between. There are 15 residues in the CDR3. Looked up from germline, CDR1 is KGHSH and CDR2 is LQKENI. In nucleotides, the CDR3 is TGTGCCAGCTCACCACCGAGCGGAGCGGAAGAGACCCAGTACTTC. It codes for CASSPPSGAEETQYF.

The V and J genes are TRBV27 and TRBJ1-4; 9 bases map to TRBD1. Germline CDR1 and CDR2: MNHEY and SMNVEV (reference sequence). The CDR3 sequence is 13 residues long. The J segment lost 8 bases and the V segment lost 4 bases, leaving 2 bases of the junction unmatched. Here the CDR3 DNA reads TGTGCCAGCAGTTCGGACAGGGGAGAAAAACTGTTTTTT. This codes for CASSSDRGEKLFF.

The chain has TRBV5-1 and TRBJ1-4, with D maybe TRBD1 (6 bases). The CDR3 runs to 16 residues. CDR1 and CDR2 from the germline V gene are SGHRS and YFSETQ. The V gene lost 2 bases and the J gene lost 10 bases, with 21 bases spanning the gap. CDR3 protein: CASSFISGGGMGKLFF. CDR3 nucleotide sequence: TGCGCCAGCAGCTTTATCAGCGGGGGCGGCATGGGAAAACTGTTTTTT.

V usage is TRBV4-1 and J usage is TRBJ2-7; TRBD2 agrees at 8 bases. There are 17 residues in the CDR3. Germline V gene sequence: CDR1 MGHRA, CDR2 YSYEKL. J was trimmed by 2 bases and V by 1 base; bases with no gene match: 10. CDR3 sequence reads: CASSQGGLVGGTYEQYF. DNA for the CDR3: TGCGCCAGCAGCCAAGGGGGACTAGTGGGGGGAACCTACGAGCAGTACTTC.

The rearrangement links TRBV5-1 to TRBJ2-3, with a possible D match to TRBD2 (5 bases). The CDR3 has 16 amino acids. The germline V and J ends were trimmed by 0 bases and 0 bases, with 11 bases remaining between them. Per germline, CDR1 SGHRS and CDR2 YFSETQ. The CDR3 sequence: CASSLVALGSTDTQYF. For the CDR3, the DNA is TGCGCCAGCAGCTTGGTGGCACTAGGTAGCACAGATACGCAGTATTTT.

The chain links TRBV29-1 to TRBJ2-7, with 12 bases identical to TRBD1. CDR1 SQVTM and CDR2 ANQGSEA come from the germline V gene. The CDR3 is 16 amino acids. With 4 bases clipped from V and 1 base from J, the junction kept 8 bases outside the gene matches. The CDR3 region is CSVAPGQGASSYEQYF. In DNA, the CDR3 is TGCAGCGTTGCCCCGGGACAGGGGGCTAGTTCCTACGAGCAGTACTTC.

V and J are TRBV28 and TRBJ1-2; 8 bases are a match to TRBD1. The CDR3 runs 12 residues. V shed 8 bases and J 3 bases; nucleotides not matched to a gene: 2. The germline CDR1 and CDR2 sequences are MDHEN and SYDVKM. CDR3 amino acids: CASWDRHYGYTF. In nucleotides, the CDR3 is TGTGCCAGCTGGGACAGGCACTATGGCTACACCTTC.

The chain combines TRBV7-2 with TRBJ2-2; 7 bases map to TRBD1. V dropped 5 bases and J dropped 0; count of bases not matched to a gene: 6. The CDR3 is 16 amino acids. Germline CDR1 and CDR2: SGHTA and FQGNSA. The CDR3 loop is CASSPQGVANTGELFF. DNA for the CDR3: TGTGCCAGCAGCCCTCAGGGGGTCGCGAACACCGGGGAGCTGTTTTTT.

In its sample, this clone was seen a few times. In DNA, the CDR3 is TGCGCCAGCAGCTTGGTTCTAAACACCGGGGAGCTGTTTTTT. This sequence encodes CASSLVLNTGELFF. The chain is built from TRBV5-1 and TRBJ2-2; D is unresolved. The ends were cut back, 0 bases at V and 2 bases at J, with 5 bases in the middle. Germline assignment: CDR1 SGHRS and CDR2 YFSETQ. CDR3 length: 14 amino acids.